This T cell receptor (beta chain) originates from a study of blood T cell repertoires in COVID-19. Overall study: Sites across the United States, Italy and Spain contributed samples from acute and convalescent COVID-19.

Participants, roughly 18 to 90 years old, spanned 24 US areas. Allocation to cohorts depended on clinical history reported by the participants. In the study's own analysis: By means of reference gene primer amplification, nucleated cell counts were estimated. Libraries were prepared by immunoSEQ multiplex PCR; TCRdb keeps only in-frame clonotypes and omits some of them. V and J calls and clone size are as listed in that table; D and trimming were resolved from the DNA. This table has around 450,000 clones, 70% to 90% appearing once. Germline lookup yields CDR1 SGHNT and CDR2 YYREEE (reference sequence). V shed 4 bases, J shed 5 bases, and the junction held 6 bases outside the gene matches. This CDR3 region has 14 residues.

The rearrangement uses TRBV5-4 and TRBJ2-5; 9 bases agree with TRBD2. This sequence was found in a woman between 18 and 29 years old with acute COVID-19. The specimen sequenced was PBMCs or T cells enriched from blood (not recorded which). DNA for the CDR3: TGTGCCAGCAGCCATAGCGGGGGAGGGGAGACCCAGTACTTC. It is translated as CASSHSGGGETQYF. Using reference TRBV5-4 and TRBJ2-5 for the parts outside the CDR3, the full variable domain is ETGVTQSPTHLIKTRGQQVTLRCSSQSGHNTVSWYQQALGQGPQFIFQYYREEENGRGNFPPRFSGLQFPNYSSELNVNALELDDSALYLCASSHSGGGETQYFGPGTRLLVL.